This T cell receptor (beta chain) is drawn from a study of T cells in Graves' hyperthyroidism and ophthalmopathy. Amplified TCR beta CDR3 regions came from RNA transcripts. TCR CDR3 regions were first amplified by RT-PCR with HTBI primers. TCRdb processed the multiplex PCR reads anew with MiXCR; each CDR3 protein has one entry. Of around 350,000 distinct CDR3 sequences in the sample, about a sixth were seen once. Sequences were obtained from blood. This receptor was identified in a woman between 18 and 30 years old with Graves' hyperthyroidism that later progressed to Graves' ophthalmopathy.

The CDR3 loop is CASRYGGSEAFF. The CDR3 DNA reads TGTGCCAGCAGATACGGGGGCTCTGAAGCTTTCTTT. V gene TRBV6-2 or TRBV6-3 combines with J gene TRBJ1-1; tentative D call: TRBD1 (6 bases). V gave up 6 bases and J gave up 6 bases, with 11 bases separating them. This CDR3 is 12 amino acids long. The germline gives CDR1 MNHEY, CDR2 SVGEGT.